This T cell receptor beta chain comes out of a study of beta chain features in type 1 diabetes. Overall study context: Across every sample, around 100,000,000 sorted cells were examined in total.

The authors reverse transcribed all of the isolated RNA, so sequencing captured expressed TCRB transcripts. Sequencing used immunoSEQ multiplex PCR; TCRdb keeps in-frame clones, though not all of them. The sample holds under 300,000 clones, about 20% seen once. Study-level results: People with Type 1 diabetes carried modestly yet significantly shorter TCRB CDR3s in all four CD4+ subsets.

Each donor gave one heparinised blood draw averaging around 120 mL. Purities over 95% were achieved in all sorted populations. Germline CDR1 reads LNHNV; CDR2 reads YYDKDF (reference sequence). The CDR3 contains 16 residues. The trim removed 3 bases at V and 8 bases at J, leaving 10 bases unmatched. Turning to this clone: No antigen is known for it.

This TCR derives from a woman between 40 and 50 years old with type 1 diabetes. Material: naive CD4+ T cells from blood. The chain recombines TRBV15 with TRBJ1-4; 9 bases are shared with TRBD1. For the CDR3, the DNA is TGTGCCACCAGCAGGAAGCCGGGACAGGGTGGCGAAAAACTGTTTTTT. This translates into CATSRKPGQGGEKLFF.